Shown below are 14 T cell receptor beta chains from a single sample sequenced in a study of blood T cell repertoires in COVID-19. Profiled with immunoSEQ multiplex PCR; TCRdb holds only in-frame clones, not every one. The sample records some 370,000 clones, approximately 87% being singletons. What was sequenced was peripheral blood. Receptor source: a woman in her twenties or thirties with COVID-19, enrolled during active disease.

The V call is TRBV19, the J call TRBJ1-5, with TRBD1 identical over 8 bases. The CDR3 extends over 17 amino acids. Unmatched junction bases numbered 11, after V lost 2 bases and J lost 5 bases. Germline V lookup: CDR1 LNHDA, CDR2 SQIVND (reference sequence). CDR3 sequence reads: CASSILGRGPPYQPQHF. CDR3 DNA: TGTGCCAGTAGTATACTGGGCAGGGGGCCACCTTATCAGCCCCAGCATTTT.

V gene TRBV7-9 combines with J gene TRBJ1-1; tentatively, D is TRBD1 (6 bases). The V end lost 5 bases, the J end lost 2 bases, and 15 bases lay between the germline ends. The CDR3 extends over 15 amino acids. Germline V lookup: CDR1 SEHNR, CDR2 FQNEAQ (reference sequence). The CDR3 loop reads CASSADSYSNTEAFF. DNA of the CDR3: TGTGCCAGCAGCGCGGACAGTTACTCTAACACTGAAGCTTTCTTT. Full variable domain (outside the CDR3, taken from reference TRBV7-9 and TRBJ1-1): DTGVSQNPRHKITKRGQNVTFRCDPISEHNRLYWYRQTLGQGPEFLTYFQNEAQLEKSRLLSDRFSAERPKGSFSTLEIQRTEQGDSAMYLCASSADSYSNTEAFFGQGTRLTVV.

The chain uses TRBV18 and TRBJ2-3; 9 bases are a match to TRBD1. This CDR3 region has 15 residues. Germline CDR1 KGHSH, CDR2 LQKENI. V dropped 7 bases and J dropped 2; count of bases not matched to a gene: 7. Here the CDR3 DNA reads TGTGCCAGCTATACAGGGGGCCTCCTCACAGATACGCAGTATTTT. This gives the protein CASYTGGLLTDTQYF.

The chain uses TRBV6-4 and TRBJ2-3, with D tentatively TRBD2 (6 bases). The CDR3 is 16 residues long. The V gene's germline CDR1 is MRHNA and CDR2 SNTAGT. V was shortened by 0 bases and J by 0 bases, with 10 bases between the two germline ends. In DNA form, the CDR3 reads TGTGCCAGCAGTGACTCGGCGGGAACTAGCACAGATACGCAGTATTTT. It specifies CASSDSAGTSTDTQYF.

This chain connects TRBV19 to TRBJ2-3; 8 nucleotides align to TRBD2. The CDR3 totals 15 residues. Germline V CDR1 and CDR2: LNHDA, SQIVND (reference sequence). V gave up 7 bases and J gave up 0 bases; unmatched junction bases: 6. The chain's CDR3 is CASNFREGSTDTQYF. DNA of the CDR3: TGTGCCAGTAATTTTCGGGAGGGTAGCACAGATACGCAGTATTTT.

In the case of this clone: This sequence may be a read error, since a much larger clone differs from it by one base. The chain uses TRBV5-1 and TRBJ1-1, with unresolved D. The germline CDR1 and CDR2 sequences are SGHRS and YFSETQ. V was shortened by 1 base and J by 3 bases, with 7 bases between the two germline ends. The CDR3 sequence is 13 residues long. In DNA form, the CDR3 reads TGCGCCAGCAGCTTGTACGGGGACACTGAAGCTTTCTTT. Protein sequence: CASSLYGDTEAFF.

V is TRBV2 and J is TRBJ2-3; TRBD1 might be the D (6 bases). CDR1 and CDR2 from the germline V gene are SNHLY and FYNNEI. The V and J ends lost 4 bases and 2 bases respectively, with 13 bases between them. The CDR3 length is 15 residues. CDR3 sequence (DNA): TGTGCCAGCAGTGTCGTTGGACAGAACACAGATACGCAGTATTTT. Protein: CASSVVGQNTDTQYF.

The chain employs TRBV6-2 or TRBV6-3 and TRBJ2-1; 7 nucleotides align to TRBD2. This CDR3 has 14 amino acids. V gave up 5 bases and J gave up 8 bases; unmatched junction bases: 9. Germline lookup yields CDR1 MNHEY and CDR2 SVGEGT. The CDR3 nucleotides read TGTGCCAGCAGTCAACGTAGAAGCGGGGATGAGCAGTTCTTC. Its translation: CASSQRRSGDEQFF.

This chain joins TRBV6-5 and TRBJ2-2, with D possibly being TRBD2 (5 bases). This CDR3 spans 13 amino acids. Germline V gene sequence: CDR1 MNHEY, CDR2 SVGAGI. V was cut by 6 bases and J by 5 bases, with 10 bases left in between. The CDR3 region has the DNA TGTGCCAGCAGATCAGCGGAGACCGGGGAGCTGTTTTTT. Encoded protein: CASRSAETGELFF.

Written as DNA, the CDR3 is TGTGCCAGCAGTTTTCTGGGCGACGAGCAGTACTTC. Amino acids: CASSFLGDEQYF. The V call is TRBV12-3 or TRBV12-4, the J call TRBJ2-7, with D unclear. CDR3 length equals 12 residues. V lost 3 bases and J 5 bases, leaving 8 bases between the germline ends.

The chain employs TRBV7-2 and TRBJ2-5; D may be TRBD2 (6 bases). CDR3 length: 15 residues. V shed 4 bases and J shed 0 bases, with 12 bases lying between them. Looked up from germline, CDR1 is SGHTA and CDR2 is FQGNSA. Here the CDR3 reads CASSWGPSDQETQYF. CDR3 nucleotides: TGTGCCAGCAGCTGGGGTCCTAGCGACCAAGAGACCCAGTACTTC. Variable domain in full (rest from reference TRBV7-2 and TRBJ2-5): GAGVSQSPSNKVTEKGKDVELRCDPISGHTALYWYRQSLGQGLEFLIYFQGNSAPDKSGLPSDRFSAERTGGSVSTLTIQRTQQEDSAVYLCASSWGPSDQETQYFGPGTRLLVL.

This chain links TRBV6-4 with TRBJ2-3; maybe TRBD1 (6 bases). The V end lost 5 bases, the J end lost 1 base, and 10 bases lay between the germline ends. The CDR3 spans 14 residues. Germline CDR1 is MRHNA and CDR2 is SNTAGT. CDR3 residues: CASSPGAGTDTQYF. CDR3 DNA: TGTGCCAGCAGTCCAGGGGCGGGCACAGATACGCAGTATTTT.

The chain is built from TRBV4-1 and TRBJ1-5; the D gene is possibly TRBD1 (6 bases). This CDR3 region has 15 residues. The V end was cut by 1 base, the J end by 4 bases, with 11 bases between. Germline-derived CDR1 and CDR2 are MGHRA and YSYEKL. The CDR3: CASSQGLGGNQPQHF. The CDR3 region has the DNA TGCGCCAGCAGCCAAGGTCTAGGGGGTAATCAGCCCCAGCATTTT.

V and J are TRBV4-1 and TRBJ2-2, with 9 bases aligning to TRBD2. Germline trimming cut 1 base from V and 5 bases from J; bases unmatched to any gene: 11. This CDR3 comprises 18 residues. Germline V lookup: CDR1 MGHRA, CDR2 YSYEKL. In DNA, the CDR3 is TGCGCCAGCAGCCAAGCGTCTAGCGGGAAAGGTTGGACCGGGGAGCTGTTTTTT. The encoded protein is CASSQASSGKGWTGELFF.